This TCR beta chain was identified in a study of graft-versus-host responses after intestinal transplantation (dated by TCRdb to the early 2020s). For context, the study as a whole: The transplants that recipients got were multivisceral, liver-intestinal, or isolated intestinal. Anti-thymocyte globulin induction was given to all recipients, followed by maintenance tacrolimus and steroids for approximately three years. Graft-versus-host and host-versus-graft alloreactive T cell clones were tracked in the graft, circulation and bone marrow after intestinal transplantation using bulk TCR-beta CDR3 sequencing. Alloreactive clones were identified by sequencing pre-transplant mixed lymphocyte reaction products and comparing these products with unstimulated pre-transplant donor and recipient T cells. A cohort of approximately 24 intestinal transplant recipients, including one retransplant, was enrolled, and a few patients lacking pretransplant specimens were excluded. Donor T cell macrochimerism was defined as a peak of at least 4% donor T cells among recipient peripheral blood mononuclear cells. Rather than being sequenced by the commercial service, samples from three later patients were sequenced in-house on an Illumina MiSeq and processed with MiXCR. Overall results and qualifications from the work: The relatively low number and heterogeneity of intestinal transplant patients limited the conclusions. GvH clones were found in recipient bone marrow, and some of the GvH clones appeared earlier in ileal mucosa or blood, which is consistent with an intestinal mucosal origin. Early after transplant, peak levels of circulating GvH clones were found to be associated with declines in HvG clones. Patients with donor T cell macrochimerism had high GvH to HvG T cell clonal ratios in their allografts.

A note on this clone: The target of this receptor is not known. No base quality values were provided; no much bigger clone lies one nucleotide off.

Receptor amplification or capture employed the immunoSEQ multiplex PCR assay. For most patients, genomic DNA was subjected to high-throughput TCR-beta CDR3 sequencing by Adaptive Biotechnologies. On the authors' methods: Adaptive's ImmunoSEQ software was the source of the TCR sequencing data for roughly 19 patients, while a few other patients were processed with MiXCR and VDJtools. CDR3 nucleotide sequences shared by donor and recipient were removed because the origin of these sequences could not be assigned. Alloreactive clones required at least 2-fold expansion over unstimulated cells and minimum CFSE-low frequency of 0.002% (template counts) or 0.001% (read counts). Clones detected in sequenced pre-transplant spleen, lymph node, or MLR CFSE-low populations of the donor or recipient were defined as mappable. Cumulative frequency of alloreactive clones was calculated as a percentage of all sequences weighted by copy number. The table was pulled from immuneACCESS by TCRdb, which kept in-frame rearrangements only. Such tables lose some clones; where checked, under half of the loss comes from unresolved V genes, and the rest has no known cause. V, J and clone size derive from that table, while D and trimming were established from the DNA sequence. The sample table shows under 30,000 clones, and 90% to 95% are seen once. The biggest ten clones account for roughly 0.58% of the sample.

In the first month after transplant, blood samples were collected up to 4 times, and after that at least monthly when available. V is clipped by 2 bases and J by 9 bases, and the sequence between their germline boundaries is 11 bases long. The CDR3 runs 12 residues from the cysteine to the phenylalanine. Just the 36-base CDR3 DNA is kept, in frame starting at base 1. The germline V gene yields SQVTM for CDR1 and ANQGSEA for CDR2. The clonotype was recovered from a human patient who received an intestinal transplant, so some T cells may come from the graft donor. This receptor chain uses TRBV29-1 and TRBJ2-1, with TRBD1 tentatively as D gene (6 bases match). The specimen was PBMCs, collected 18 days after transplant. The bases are TGCAGCGTTGAATTAGGGGGAGTTGAGCAGTTCTTC. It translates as CSVELGGVEQFF.